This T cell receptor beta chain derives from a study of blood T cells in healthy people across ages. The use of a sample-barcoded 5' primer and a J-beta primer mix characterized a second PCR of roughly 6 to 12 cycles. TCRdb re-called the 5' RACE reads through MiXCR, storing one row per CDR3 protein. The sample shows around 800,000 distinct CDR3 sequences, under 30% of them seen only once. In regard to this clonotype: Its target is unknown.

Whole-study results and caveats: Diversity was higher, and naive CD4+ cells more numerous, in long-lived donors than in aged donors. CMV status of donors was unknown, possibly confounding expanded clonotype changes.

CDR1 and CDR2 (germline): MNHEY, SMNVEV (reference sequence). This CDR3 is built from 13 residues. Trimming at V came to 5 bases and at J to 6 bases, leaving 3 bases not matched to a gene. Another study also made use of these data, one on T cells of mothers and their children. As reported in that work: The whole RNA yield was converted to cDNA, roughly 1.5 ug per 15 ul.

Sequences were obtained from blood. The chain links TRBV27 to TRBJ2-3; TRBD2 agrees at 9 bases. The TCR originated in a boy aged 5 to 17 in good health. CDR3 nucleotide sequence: TGTGCCAGCAGTCGGACTAGCGAGGATACGCAGTATTTT. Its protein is CASSRTSEDTQYF.